The text below deals with one T cell receptor (beta chain). Its antigen remains unknown. TCRdb's copy holds only in-frame clones and misses some; the assay was immunoSEQ multiplex PCR. The sample has tens of thousands of clones, 70% seen once. The CDR3 has 17 amino acids. Germline V gives CDR1 SGHRS, CDR2 YFSETQ. Trimming shortened V by 0 bases and J by 4 bases, and 18 bases separated the two germline ends. The data belong to a study of PD-1 blockade in classical Hodgkin lymphoma. Overall study results and limits: Unlike CD8+ TCR diversity, which did not rise significantly by C4D1, CD4+ TCR diversity did. Initiation of nivolumab under 1 year after ASCT led to exclusion of patients. Reported findings placed baseline TCR diversity lower in newly diagnosed patients (compared with healthy donors).

Following autologous stem cell transplantation, relapse occurred in every patient, and exposure to brentuximab vedotin varied. The study recorded best responses of complete response, partial response or progressive disease. This TCR derives from a human donor with classical Hodgkin lymphoma. The material was peripheral blood mononuclear cells (PBMCs), obtained before the second cycle of nivolumab. This chain links TRBV5-1 with TRBJ2-3, with D perhaps TRBD1 (7 bases). CDR3 region: CASSLGLEGAGADTQYF. Here the CDR3 DNA reads TGCGCCAGCAGCTTGGGCCTGGAGGGGGCAGGGGCAGATACGCAGTATTTT.